This T cell receptor (beta chain) was captured by sequencing in a study of tumor-infiltrating lymphocytes in localized non-small cell lung cancer. Libraries were prepared by immunoSEQ multiplex PCR; TCRdb keeps only in-frame clonotypes and omits some of them. The repertoire holds 8,000 to 9,500 clones, with around 77% as singletons. V was clipped by 7 bases and J by 0 bases, with 7 bases between them. Germline values: CDR1 MNHEY, CDR2 SVGAGI. The CDR3 spans 14 residues. The V and J genes are TRBV6-5 and TRBJ2-6, with D unclear. The clonotype was recovered from a human donor with non-small cell lung cancer. The specimen sequenced was lung tumor tissue. CDR3 protein: CASKALSGANVLTF. The CDR3 DNA is TGTGCCAGCAAGGCACTCTCTGGGGCCAACGTCCTGACTTTC.